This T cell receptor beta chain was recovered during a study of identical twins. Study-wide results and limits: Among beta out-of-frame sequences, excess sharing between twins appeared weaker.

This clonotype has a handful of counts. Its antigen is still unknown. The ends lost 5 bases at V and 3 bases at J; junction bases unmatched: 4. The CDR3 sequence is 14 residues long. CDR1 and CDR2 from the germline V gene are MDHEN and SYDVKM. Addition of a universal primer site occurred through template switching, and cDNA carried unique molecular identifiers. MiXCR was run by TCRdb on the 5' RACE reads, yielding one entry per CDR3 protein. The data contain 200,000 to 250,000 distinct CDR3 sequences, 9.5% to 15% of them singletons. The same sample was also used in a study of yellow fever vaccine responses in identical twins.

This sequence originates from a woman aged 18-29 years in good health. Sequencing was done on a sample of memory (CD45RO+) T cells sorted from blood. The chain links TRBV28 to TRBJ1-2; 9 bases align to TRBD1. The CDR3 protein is CASSPRTGDYGYTF. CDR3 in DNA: TGTGCCAGCAGTCCTAGGACAGGGGACTATGGCTACACCTTC.